The source of this T cell receptor beta chain is a study of blood T cell repertoires in COVID-19. Study information: From the United States, Italy and Spain came samples of acute and convalescent COVID-19.

Ages ranged from 18 to 89 years, with residence in fewer than 25 US areas. What the recovered Cohort 3 donors had was two negative PCRs, clearance, or symptom resolution. The assay was immunoSEQ multiplex PCR, and TCRdb's table has in-frame clones only and misses some. The profile shows about 210,000 clones, more than 80% of them singletons. The germline V gene has CDR1 SGHTS and CDR2 YDEGEE. The CDR3 sequence is 13 residues long. Trimming took off 2 bases at V and 5 bases at J, with 11 bases between the two ends. The sample consisted of PBMCs or T cells enriched from blood (not recorded which). V and J are TRBV5-8 and TRBJ2-7; perhaps TRBD1 as D (5 bases). This sequence originates from a woman between 18 and 29 years old who had recovered from COVID-19. Here the CDR3 reads CASSFSRVHEQYF. The CDR3 DNA reads TGTGCCAGCAGCTTCTCCAGGGTCCACGAGCAGTACTTC. The complete variable domain, with remaining parts taken from reference TRBV5-8 and TRBJ2-7, reads EAGVTQSPTHLIKTRGQQATLRCSPISGHTSVYWYQQALGLGLQFLLWYDEGEERNRGNFPPRFSGRQFPNYSSELNVNALELEDSALYLCASSFSRVHEQYFGPGTRLTVT.